This passage covers 14 T cell receptor beta chains from one sample sequenced in a study of T cell responses to AZD1222 COVID-19 vaccine. Sequencing used immunoSEQ multiplex PCR; TCRdb keeps in-frame clones, though not all of them. This repertoire shows 250,000 to 300,000 clones, 90% to 95% found once; its top ten account for roughly 0.5%. The sequencing used peripheral blood, collected 28 days after the second AZD1222 dose. The origin of the receptors is an adult who received the AZD1222 COVID-19 vaccine.

This rearrangement joins TRBV28 to TRBJ1-1, with D possibly matching TRBD1 (5 bases). Germline V gives CDR1 MDHEN, CDR2 SYDVKM. The CDR3 extends over 15 amino acids. Trimming took off 6 bases at V and 3 bases at J, with 17 bases between the two ends. This CDR3 is CASRPGWGWYTEAFF. The DNA for the CDR3 is TGTGCCAGCAGGCCCGGGTGGGGGTGGTACACTGAAGCTTTCTTT.

This chain uses TRBV19 with TRBJ2-1; 13 positions match TRBD2. CDR1 and CDR2 (germline): LNHDA, SQIVND (reference sequence). This CDR3 is 16 amino acids long. Trimming cost V 5 bases and J 10 bases; bases outside gene matches: 11. The CDR3 DNA sequence: TGTGCCAGTAGTGCCCCGGGACTAGCGGGGTCGCGGGAGCAGTTCTTC. This sequence encodes CASSAPGLAGSREQFF. Combining the CDR3 with reference TRBV19 and TRBJ2-1 gives the whole variable domain DGGITQSPKYLFRKEGQNVTLSCEQNLNHDAMYWYRQDPGQGLRLIYYSQIVNDFQKGDIAEGYSVSREKKESFPLTVTSAQKNPTAFYLCASSAPGLAGSREQFFGPGTRLTVL.

The chain recombines TRBV5-1 with TRBJ1-6; D is perhaps TRBD1 (6 bases). The CDR3 is 16 residues long. V lost 4 bases and J 6 bases, leaving 17 bases between the germline ends. Germline CDR1 reads SGHRS; CDR2 reads YFSETQ. CDR3 residues: CASSQDAPGANSPLHF. CDR3 coding DNA: TGCGCCAGCAGCCAAGACGCCCCAGGGGCTAATTCACCCCTCCACTTT.

This rearrangement joins TRBV13 to TRBJ1-1; possible D gene TRBD1, 6 bases. Germline CDR1 reads PRHDT; CDR2 reads FYEKMQ (reference sequence). CDR3 size: 14 residues. Trimming took 3 bases from V and 2 from J, leaving 10 bases between them. The CDR3 DNA reads TGTGCCAGCAGCTTGGCAGGGACAAACACTGAAGCTTTCTTT. It specifies CASSLAGTNTEAFF.

The chain has TRBV3-1 (or the pseudogene TRBV3-2) and TRBJ2-3, with D unresolved. The germline V gene encodes CDR1 LGHDT and CDR2 YNNKEL (reference sequence). Trimming cost V 4 bases and J 2 bases, with 7 bases left between them. The CDR3 contains 13 residues. The CDR3 reads CASSPGSTDTQYF. In DNA, the CDR3 is TGTGCCAGCAGCCCCGGGTCCACAGATACGCAGTATTTT.

This chain uses TRBV7-6 with TRBJ2-7, with unresolved D. CDR1 and CDR2 from the germline V gene are SGHVS and FNYEAQ. Trimming pared 5 bases from V and 6 bases from J, leaving 11 bases between. The CDR3 has 12 amino acids. CDR3 loop: CASSPQLGEQYF. The CDR3 DNA reads TGTGCCAGCAGCCCCCAGTTGGGCGAGCAGTACTTC.

This chain links TRBV5-5 with TRBJ2-5; 12 nucleotides align to TRBD2. Germline CDR1 is SGHKS and CDR2 is YYEKEE (reference sequence). This CDR3 is built from 16 residues. Trimming removed 4 bases from V and 4 bases from J; junction bases left unmatched: 8. CDR3 protein: CASSQPSGRAPETQYF. As DNA, the CDR3 is TGTGCCAGCAGCCAACCTAGCGGGAGGGCCCCAGAGACCCAGTACTTC.

The chain employs TRBV6-2 or TRBV6-3 and TRBJ2-2; tentative D call: TRBD2 (6 bases). The CDR3 contains 15 residues. Germline CDR1 is MNHEY and CDR2 is SVGEGT. Trimming cost V 3 bases and J 2 bases, with 10 bases left between them. The CDR3 region has the DNA TGTGCCAGCAGTTATTGGGCGGGAAACACCGGGGAGCTGTTTTTT. It codes for CASSYWAGNTGELFF.

The gene calls are TRBV29-1 and TRBJ1-5, with TRBD1 identical over 8 bases. V was pared by 4 bases and J by 2 bases, with 7 bases of the junction left unmatched. The CDR3 runs to 15 residues. CDR1 is SQVTM and CDR2 is ANQGSEA in the germline V gene. Here the CDR3 reads CSVARQGTGNQPQHF. CDR3 bases: TGCAGCGTTGCCCGACAGGGGACCGGCAATCAGCCCCAGCATTTT.

The rearrangement uses TRBV10-3 and TRBJ2-2; D not resolved. This CDR3 spans 15 amino acids. The germline V gene has CDR1 ENHRY and CDR2 SYGVKD. The ends were cut back, 2 bases at V and 4 bases at J, with 11 bases in the middle. CDR3 coding DNA: TGTGCCATCAGTGAGGCCCTAACAACCACCGGGGAGCTGTTTTTT. Residues: CAISEALTTTGELFF.

The chain joins TRBV28 to TRBJ1-2; D is uncertain. Germline V gives CDR1 MDHEN, CDR2 SYDVKM. The CDR3 has 11 amino acids. The V end lost 5 bases, the J end lost 8 bases, and 9 bases lay between the germline ends. CDR3 loop: CASSLGHGYTF. The CDR3, as DNA: TGTGCCAGCAGTCTCGGTCACGGCTACACCTTC.

The V and J genes are TRBV28 and TRBJ2-7; weak D call: TRBD2 (6 bases). Per the germline V gene, CDR1 is MDHEN and CDR2 is SYDVKM. The CDR3 has 16 amino acids. Trimming took off 4 bases at V and 1 base at J, with 17 bases between the two ends. For the CDR3, the DNA is TGTGCCAGCAGTTCGTGGGACCTCGGGGGTTCCTACGAGCAGTACTTC. Protein product: CASSSWDLGGSYEQYF.

This chain uses TRBV2 with TRBJ2-5; D is possibly TRBD1 (6 bases). This CDR3 spans 16 amino acids. CDR1 SNHLY and CDR2 FYNNEI come from the germline V gene. V dropped 4 bases and J dropped 3 bases, with 18 bases sitting between them. Written as DNA, the CDR3 is TGTGCCAGCAGTGGGGGGCCCGGGGTGGGAGAAGAGACCCAGTACTTC. This encodes CASSGGPGVGEETQYF.

The chain links TRBV4-1 to TRBJ2-6, with 8 bases identical to TRBD1. Germline V gene lookup returns CDR1 MGHRA and CDR2 YSYEKL. V was pared by 1 base and J by 4 bases, with 9 bases of the junction left unmatched. This CDR3 has 18 amino acids. CDR3 sequence reads: CASSQGGVRGRGANVLTF. The CDR3 nucleotides are TGCGCCAGCAGCCAAGGCGGGGTCAGGGGGCGAGGGGCCAACGTCCTGACTTTC.